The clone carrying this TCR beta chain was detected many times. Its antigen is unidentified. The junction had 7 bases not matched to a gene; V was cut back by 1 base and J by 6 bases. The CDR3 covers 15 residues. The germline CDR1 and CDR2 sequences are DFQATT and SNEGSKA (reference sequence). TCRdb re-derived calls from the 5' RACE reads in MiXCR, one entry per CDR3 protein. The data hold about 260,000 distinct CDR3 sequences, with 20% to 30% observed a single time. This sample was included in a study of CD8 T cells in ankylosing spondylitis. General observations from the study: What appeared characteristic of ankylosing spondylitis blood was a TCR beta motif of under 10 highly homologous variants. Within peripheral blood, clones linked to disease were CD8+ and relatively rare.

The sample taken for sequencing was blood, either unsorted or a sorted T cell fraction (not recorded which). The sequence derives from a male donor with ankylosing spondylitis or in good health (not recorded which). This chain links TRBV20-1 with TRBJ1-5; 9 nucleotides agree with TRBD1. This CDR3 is CSARGTGGEGQPQHF. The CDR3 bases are TGCAGTGCTAGAGGTACAGGGGGCGAAGGTCAGCCCCAGCATTTT.